This TCR beta chain was captured in a study of cytomegalovirus exposure and HLA in healthy donors. J gave up 6 bases and V 2 bases, and 4 bases lay outside the gene matches. The CDR3 covers 15 residues. Germline CDR1 and CDR2: MNHEY and SVGAGI. These donors counted as nominally healthy when sampled, but unrecorded immune exposures were likely. Researchers ran the PCR with 60 Vbeta and 13 Jbeta primers. TCRdb's table, derived via immunoSEQ multiplex PCR, lists solely in-frame clones and lacks some. The repertoire table contains 180,000 or so clones. The clonotype comes from a woman younger than 30 in good health and CMV-seropositive. The sequenced material came from PBMCs. The chain combines TRBV6-5 with TRBJ2-1, with TRBD2 matching over 10 bases. The CDR3 nucleotides are TGTGCCAGCAGTTACACTAGCGGGATTGGCAATGAGCAGTTCTTC. Its protein product is CASSYTSGIGNEQFF.